The 27 T cell receptor beta chains below come from one sample, sequenced in a study of PD-1 blockade in classical Hodgkin lymphoma. Time point meaning: cycle 4 day 1 (C4D1), after 6 weeks of nivolumab. All the patients suffered relapse after autologous stem cell transplantation, and brentuximab vedotin exposure differed. This table comes from immunoSEQ multiplex PCR, and its TCRdb copy is limited to in-frame clones, with some not included. The sample records about 19,000 clones, more than 75% being singletons. This material consisted of peripheral blood mononuclear cells (PBMCs), taken before the fourth cycle of nivolumab. These receptors were taken from a human donor with classical Hodgkin lymphoma.

The rearrangement uses TRBV2 and TRBJ2-1, with TRBD1 matching over 8 bases. The length of the CDR3 is 14 residues. Germline lookup yields CDR1 SNHLY and CDR2 FYNNEI. The V segment lost 3 bases and the J segment 8 bases; nucleotides outside the gene matches: 6. The CDR3 protein is CASSETGVNDEQFF. Written as DNA, the CDR3 is TGTGCCAGCAGTGAGACAGGGGTTAACGATGAGCAGTTCTTC.

This clone was counted once. The gene calls are TRBV9 and TRBJ2-3; D is ambiguous. CDR3 length equals 16 residues. Per germline, CDR1 SGDLS and CDR2 YYNGEE. V was cut by 4 bases and J by 3 bases, with 18 bases left in between. CDR3 sequence (DNA): TGTGCCAGCAGCATCCGTGACGGATCCATAACAGATACGCAGTATTTT. Its protein product is CASSIRDGSITDTQYF.

The chain recombines TRBV10-2 with TRBJ1-3; perhaps TRBD1 as D (5 bases). V was cut by 3 bases and J by 0 bases, with 18 bases left in between. CDR1 is WSHSY, CDR2 SAAADI, per germline. The CDR3 runs to 18 residues. The CDR3, as DNA: TGCGCCAGCAGTGAAGGTGCCCCCACAGGATCCTCTGGAAACACCATATATTTT. This translates into CASSEGAPTGSSGNTIYF.

The chain employs TRBV7-9 and TRBJ2-2; D unclear. Germline V lookup: CDR1 SEHNR, CDR2 FQNEAQ (reference sequence). CDR3 length: 12 residues. V was shortened by 0 bases and J by 7 bases, with 3 bases between the two germline ends. The CDR3 region is CASSLALGELFF. The DNA for the CDR3 is TGTGCCAGCAGCTTAGCGCTCGGGGAGCTGTTTTTT.

The chain is built from TRBV10-3 and TRBJ2-5; D possibly corresponds to TRBD1 (6 bases). The last part of the DNA fits TRBJ2-7 better; the J call may be wrong. This CDR3 has 15 residues. CDR1 and CDR2 from the germline V gene are ENHRY and SYGVKD. Here the CDR3 reads CAISEPVGQLYEQYF. Written as DNA, the CDR3 is TGTGCCATCAGCGAGCCGGTCGGACAGCTCTACGAGCAGTACTTC.

This clone was seen more than once but under ten times. The chain carries TRBV10-1 and TRBJ1-3; D is unclear. V lost 5 bases to trimming and J lost 0 bases, with 11 bases between them. The germline V gene has CDR1 WNHNN and CDR2 SYGVQD (reference sequence). This CDR3 contains 15 residues. The CDR3 DNA reads TGCGCCAGCAGTCCACAGAGGCCCTCTGGAAACACCATATATTTT. Its protein is CASSPQRPSGNTIYF.

This clone was observed a few times. The J gene is TRBJ2-5, the V gene TRBV5-5; possibly TRBD1 for D (6 bases). The germline V and J ends were trimmed by 6 bases and 5 bases, with 11 bases remaining between them. The CDR3 has 12 residues. Germline lookup yields CDR1 SGHKS and CDR2 YYEKEE (reference sequence). The CDR3 DNA reads as TGTGCCAGCACCCAAAGGGGGGAGACCCAGTACTTC. The encoded protein is CASTQRGETQYF.

This clone was seen a handful of times. The chain employs TRBV4-3 and TRBJ1-2; 8 nucleotides line up with TRBD1. The germline V gene encodes CDR1 LGHNA and CDR2 YSLEER. The CDR3 is 20 residues long. J was trimmed by 4 bases and V by 0 bases; bases with no gene match: 19. The CDR3 coding sequence is TGCGCCAGCAGCCAAGATCGGGTCAGGGGGCTCACCCGTTCCTTCTATGGCTACACCTTC. Its protein product is CASSQDRVRGLTRSFYGYTF.

V usage is TRBV7-6 and J usage is TRBJ2-3; 8 bases are a match to TRBD1. Germline CDR1 reads SGHVS; CDR2 reads FNYEAQ. The CDR3 is 19 amino acids. V shed 3 bases and J 3 bases; nucleotides not matched to a gene: 17. The DNA of the CDR3 is TGTGCCAGCAGCTTGGTCTGGGTCCCGCGACAGGGGAGGACAGATACGCAGTATTTT. It is translated as CASSLVWVPRQGRTDTQYF.

The chain couples TRBV7-2 to TRBJ1-5; D remains ambiguous. V lost 8 bases and J lost 0, with 14 bases in between. This CDR3 spans 15 amino acids. Germline assignment: CDR1 SGHTA and CDR2 FQGNSA. The CDR3 region is CASPLTYYSNQPQHF. The CDR3 nucleotides read TGTGCCAGCCCCCTGACGTACTATAGCAATCAGCCCCAGCATTTT.

The CDR3, as DNA: TGTGCCAGCAGTTTACTCGGGGTCGTCCAAGAGACCCAGTACTTC. It is translated as CASSLLGVVQETQYF. The chain is built from TRBV28 and TRBJ2-5, with D perhaps matching TRBD2 (5 bases). Trimming cost V 2 bases and J 1 base, with 11 bases left between them. Germline CDR1 MDHEN, CDR2 SYDVKM. The CDR3 contains 15 residues.

This clone was picked up one time. The chain links TRBV7-6 to TRBJ2-2; D call uncertain. The germline V gene encodes CDR1 SGHVS and CDR2 FNYEAQ. Trimming took off 2 bases at V and 4 bases at J, with 8 bases between the two ends. The CDR3 is 14 residues long. The CDR3 DNA reads as TGTGCCAGCAGCTTACATGGGGTCACCGGGGAGCTGTTTTTT. It specifies CASSLHGVTGELFF.

The rearrangement uses TRBV9 and TRBJ1-5, with no clear D. The germline V gene encodes CDR1 SGDLS and CDR2 YYNGEE. The V gene lost 2 bases and the J gene lost 3 bases, with 9 bases spanning the gap. CDR3 length equals 14 residues. The DNA of the CDR3 is TGTGCCAGCAGCGTTGACTTAACCAATCAGCCCCAGCATTTT. Its translation is CASSVDLTNQPQHF.

This chain links TRBV5-6 with TRBJ2-2; perhaps D is TRBD1 or TRBD2 (5 bases each). Trimming left V 4 bases short and J 5 bases short, with 21 bases between. The CDR3 consists of 17 residues. Germline V gene lookup returns CDR1 SGHDT and CDR2 YYEEEE. The chain's CDR3 is CASSLGTQLRWTGELFF. The CDR3, as DNA: TGTGCCAGCAGCCTGGGGACGCAACTCCGTTGGACCGGGGAGCTGTTTTTT.

The J gene is TRBJ1-2, the V gene TRBV19; 8 bases are shared with TRBD1. V gave up 5 bases and J gave up 0 bases; unmatched junction bases: 5. The V gene's germline CDR1 is LNHDA and CDR2 SQIVND (reference sequence). This CDR3 comprises 15 residues. The CDR3 sequence: CASSHRQGSNYGYTF. The DNA for the CDR3 is TGTGCCAGTAGTCATCGACAGGGGTCTAACTATGGCTACACCTTC.

This clone was recorded only once. V and J are TRBV6-6 and TRBJ2-1; 12 bases align to TRBD2. This CDR3 region has 15 residues. Germline V CDR1 and CDR2: MNHNY, SVGAGI (reference sequence). The V and J ends lost 6 bases and 4 bases, in that order; junction bases with no gene match: 4. The CDR3 here is CASSPGTSGYNEQFF. For the CDR3, the DNA is TGTGCCAGCAGCCCCGGGACTAGCGGGTACAATGAGCAGTTCTTC.

CDR3 region: CASSFRVYNEQFF. CDR3 DNA sequence: TGTGCCAGCAGCTTTCGGGTGTACAATGAGCAGTTCTTC. The chain has TRBV7-6 and TRBJ2-1; D is unresolved. The CDR3 loop spans 13 amino acids. Germline lookup yields CDR1 SGHVS and CDR2 FNYEAQ. Trimming pared 3 bases from V and 4 bases from J, leaving 7 bases between.

This clone was counted once. This CDR3 reads CASTLDSSNQPQHF. The CDR3 DNA reads TGTGCCAGCACCTTGGACAGCAGCAATCAGCCCCAGCATTTT. This chain connects TRBV6-6 to TRBJ1-5; D possibly corresponds to TRBD1 (6 bases). This CDR3 contains 14 residues. Looked up from germline, CDR1 is MNHNY and CDR2 is SVGAGI (reference sequence). Trimming removed 7 bases from V and 1 base from J, with 11 bases in between.

The V gene is TRBV28, the J gene TRBJ1-5; 10 bases are shared with TRBD1. The junction had 9 bases not matched to a gene; V was cut back by 5 bases and J by 2 bases. This CDR3 comprises 17 residues. From germline, CDR1 is MDHEN and CDR2 SYDVKM. The CDR3 reads CASSPYPGTGGNQPQHF. For the CDR3, the DNA is TGTGCCAGCAGTCCCTACCCGGGGACAGGGGGCAATCAGCCCCAGCATTTT.

The rearrangement links TRBV20-1 to TRBJ2-5, with D uncertain. V was cut by 6 bases and J by 5 bases, with 10 bases left in between. Germline CDR1 reads DFQATT; CDR2 reads SNEGSKA (reference sequence). The CDR3 length is 11 residues. The CDR3 coding sequence is TGCAGTGCCGTGCGTCTTGAGACCCAGTACTTC. It is translated as CSAVRLETQYF.

This chain connects TRBV28 to TRBJ1-2; possibly TRBD1 for D (5 bases). The V gene's germline CDR1 is MDHEN and CDR2 SYDVKM. The CDR3 covers 13 residues. Trimming took off 7 bases at V and 5 bases at J, with 14 bases between the two ends. CDR3 sequence reads: CASIGGVVYGYTF. In DNA form, the CDR3 reads TGTGCCAGCATCGGAGGGGTGGTATATGGCTACACCTTC.

This chain links TRBV6-6 with TRBJ1-2, with D hard to call. CDR1 MNHNY and CDR2 SVGAGI come from the germline V gene (reference sequence). The CDR3 is 12 residues long. Trimming cost V 0 bases and J 8 bases, with 7 bases left between them. In nucleotides, the CDR3 is TGTGCCAGCAGTTACTCAGGGAGAGGCTACACCTTC. It specifies CASSYSGRGYTF.

This clone is deemed medium-sized. CDR3: CASSPGEGVTQYF. CDR3 coding DNA: TGCGCCAGCAGCCCGGGTGAGGGGGTGACCCAGTACTTC. The chain combines TRBV5-1 with TRBJ2-5, with D maybe TRBD1 (6 bases). The CDR3 consists of 13 residues. Germline V gene lookup returns CDR1 SGHRS and CDR2 YFSETQ. Trimming removed 4 bases at V and 7 bases at J, with 14 bases between.

The V and J genes are TRBV7-9 and TRBJ2-7, with TRBD2 as a possible D gene (7 bases). CDR3 length equals 15 residues. The germline V and J ends were trimmed by 5 bases and 1 base, with 15 bases remaining between them. The germline V gene encodes CDR1 SEHNR and CDR2 FQNEAQ (reference sequence). CDR3 coding DNA: TGTGCCAGCAGCCTAGGGGGGGGATCGTCCTACGAGCAGTACTTC. It yields the protein CASSLGGGSSYEQYF. Together with reference TRBV7-9 and TRBJ2-7, the CDR3 gives the full variable domain: DTGVSQNPRHKITKRGQNVTFRCDPISEHNRLYWYRQTLGQGPEFLTYFQNEAQLEKSRLLSDRFSAERPKGSFSTLEIQRTEQGDSAMYLCASSLGGGSSYEQYFGPGTRLTVT.

This clone is termed medium-sized. The V call is TRBV10-3, the J call TRBJ1-1; D ambiguous. V was cut by 5 bases and J by 1 base, with 8 bases left in between. Looked up from germline, CDR1 is ENHRY and CDR2 is SYGVKD. This CDR3 contains 13 residues. CDR3 region: CAISIQENTEAFF. CDR3 DNA: TGTGCCATCAGTATACAAGAGAACACTGAAGCTTTCTTT.

This clone is a singleton in its sample. This chain links TRBV7-9 with TRBJ2-1; 13 bases map to TRBD2. Germline V lookup: CDR1 SEHNR, CDR2 FQNEAQ (reference sequence). Trimming took 4 bases from V and 2 from J; bases not matched to a gene: 2. CDR3 length equals 16 residues. The CDR3 here is CASSSTSGRAYNEQFF. As DNA, the CDR3 is TGTGCCAGCAGCTCTACTAGCGGGAGGGCCTACAATGAGCAGTTCTTC.

This chain uses TRBV9 with TRBJ2-2; D gene unclear. The V end lost 0 bases, the J end lost 5 bases, and 11 bases lay between the germline ends. Looked up from germline, CDR1 is SGDLS and CDR2 is YYNGEE. There are 15 residues in the CDR3. The CDR3 coding sequence is TGTGCCAGCAGCGTAGAAATCGGTTCGACCGGGGAGCTGTTTTTT. Protein sequence: CASSVEIGSTGELFF.